Below are 10 T cell receptor beta chains sequenced from a single sample in a study of cytomegalovirus exposure and HLA in healthy donors. With 60 Vbeta and 13 Jbeta primers, the PCR was carried out. Sequencing was performed with immunoSEQ multiplex PCR; in TCRdb, only in-frame clones are kept and a portion is missing. The sample has 95,000 to 150,000 clones; around 74% are singletons. The specimen sequenced was PBMCs. The receptors derive from a woman aged 45-65 years in good health and CMV-seropositive.

As for this clone: Its ends do not fully match the called genes, so a read error is possible. V and J are TRBV7-9 and TRBJ2-5; 8 nucleotides line up with TRBD1. The CDR3 is 15 amino acids. The germline V gene encodes CDR1 SEHNR and CDR2 FQNEAQ (reference sequence). The CDR3 region is CSSSLQGDLRETQYF. CDR3 nucleotide sequence: TGTTCCAGCAGCTTACAGGGGGACCTGAGGGAGACCCAGTACTTC. The full variable domain, rest sourced from reference TRBV7-9 and TRBJ2-5, is DTGVSQNPRHKITKRGQNVTFRCDPISEHNRLYWYRQTLGQGPEFLTYFQNEAQLEKSRLLSDRFSAERPKGSFSTLEIQRTEQGDSAMYLCSSSLQGDLRETQYFGPGTRLLVL.

The chain is built from TRBV10-3 and TRBJ1-5; 8 nucleotides match TRBD1. Germline trimming cut 10 bases from V and 5 bases from J; bases unmatched to any gene: 7. The CDR3 has 13 amino acids. CDR1 ENHRY and CDR2 SYGVKD come from the germline V gene. The CDR3 bases are TGTGCCACCCACAGGGGGAGGCATCAGCCCCAGCATTTT. Translating it yields CATHRGRHQPQHF.

The rearrangement joins TRBV9 to TRBJ2-2; D might be TRBD1 (5 bases). V shed 1 base and J shed 3 bases, with 10 bases lying between them. This CDR3 comprises 15 residues. The germline V gene has CDR1 SGDLS and CDR2 YYNGEE. DNA for the CDR3: TGTGCCAGCAGCGTATCAGGCAGGGACACCGGGGAGCTGTTTTTT. Translating gives CASSVSGRDTGELFF.

The chain recombines TRBV29-1 with TRBJ2-5, with 8 bases that match TRBD2. The germline CDR1 and CDR2 sequences are SQVTM and ANQGSEA. V shed 5 bases, J shed 6 bases, and the junction held 11 bases outside the gene matches. The CDR3 totals 14 residues. This CDR3 is CSVIWRGAGKTQYF. As DNA, the CDR3 is TGCAGCGTTATCTGGCGGGGGGCCGGGAAGACCCAGTACTTC.

The CDR3 bases are TGTGCCAGCAGCGCAGAGAAACCACAGGGATCGGACACTGAAGCTTTCTTT. It is translated as CASSAEKPQGSDTEAFF. The rearrangement uses TRBV21-1 and TRBJ1-1; TRBD1 reflects the table's D call only, with no check against the DNA. TRBV21-1 is assigned pseudogene status. The CDR3 length is 17 residues.

The chain couples TRBV27 to TRBJ2-1, with 8 bases identical to TRBD1. The ends lost 4 bases at V and 4 bases at J; junction bases unmatched: 6. Germline V CDR1 and CDR2: MNHEY, SMNVEV (reference sequence). The CDR3 consists of 15 residues. CDR3 loop: CASSWTGNIYNEQFF. The CDR3 DNA sequence: TGTGCCAGCAGTTGGACAGGGAACATATACAATGAGCAGTTCTTC.

This clone has just one count. J is TRBJ1-2 and V is TRBV19; D might be TRBD1 (5 bases). Germline V CDR1 and CDR2: LNHDA, SQIVND (reference sequence). CDR3 length equals 15 residues. Trimming took off 4 bases at V and 3 bases at J, with 15 bases between the two ends. DNA for the CDR3: TGTGCCAGTAGTACTGACAGTGCGTCGGACTATGGCTACACCTTC. As protein: CASSTDSASDYGYTF. Full variable domain (rest looked up from reference TRBV19 and TRBJ1-2): DGGITQSPKYLFRKEGQNVTLSCEQNLNHDAMYWYRQDPGQGLRLIYYSQIVNDFQKGDIAEGYSVSREKKESFPLTVTSAQKNPTAFYLCASSTDSASDYGYTFGSGTRLTVV.

CDR3 in amino acids: CASSPWTSGGIADTQYF. DNA for the CDR3: TGCGCCAGCAGCCCATGGACTAGCGGGGGGATAGCAGATACGCAGTATTTT. The chain has TRBV5-1 and TRBJ2-3; 14 bases fit TRBD2. In germline, CDR1 is SGHRS, CDR2 YFSETQ. With V trimmed by 4 bases and J by 4 bases, 8 bases remained unmatched. The CDR3 extends over 17 amino acids.

This CDR3 is CASSSRGAATLTDTQYF. As DNA, the CDR3 is TGTGCCAGCAGCTCCCGGGGGGCCGCAACCCTCACAGATACGCAGTATTTT. V is TRBV28 and J is TRBJ2-3, with D possibly matching TRBD2 (7 bases). The V gene lost 6 bases and the J gene lost 2 bases, with 21 bases spanning the gap. CDR3 length: 17 residues. CDR1 and CDR2 (germline): MDHEN, SYDVKM.

V gene TRBV6-4 combines with J gene TRBJ1-1, with a weak D call TRBD1 (5 bases). The V gene's germline CDR1 is MRHNA and CDR2 SNTAGT. V shed 5 bases and J shed 1 base, with 8 bases lying between them. The CDR3 covers 13 residues. In DNA form, the CDR3 reads TGTGCCAGCAGTCGGGACTCGAACACTGAAGCTTTCTTT. Translation gives CASSRDSNTEAFF.